The next 9 T cell receptor beta chains were all read from a single sample in a study of OX40 agonist ivuxolimab in advanced cancers. The data were produced by immunoSEQ multiplex PCR, yet TCRdb's version contains in-frame clones alone and is incomplete. The sample records about 100,000 clones, approximately 90% being singletons. Sequenced material: CD4+ or CD8+ T cells sorted from blood, taken in a trial of the OX40 agonist ivuxolimab. The receptors derive from an adult with an advanced solid tumor such as melanoma, head and neck, liver or kidney cancer.

The J gene is TRBJ1-4, the V gene TRBV28, with no clear D. Trimming cost V 3 bases and J 7 bases, with 12 bases left between them. The CDR3 loop spans 14 amino acids. Germline assignment: CDR1 MDHEN and CDR2 SYDVKM. The CDR3: CASSLFPKVEKLFF. In DNA, the CDR3 is TGTGCCAGCAGTTTGTTTCCTAAGGTTGAAAAACTGTTTTTT.

V and J are TRBV9 and TRBJ2-1, with D unclear. V dropped 0 bases and J dropped 3 bases, with 10 bases sitting between them. This CDR3 spans 15 amino acids. The V gene's germline CDR1 is SGDLS and CDR2 YYNGEE. CDR3 amino acids: CASSVAPTDYNEQFF. CDR3 nucleotides: TGTGCCAGCAGCGTAGCGCCTACCGACTACAATGAGCAGTTCTTC.

The table lists this clone with a few counts. J is TRBJ1-3 and V is TRBV5-4, with 9 bases fitting TRBD1. Looked up from germline, CDR1 is SGHNT and CDR2 is YYREEE (reference sequence). CDR3 size: 15 residues. The V and J ends lost 3 bases and 4 bases, in that order; junction bases with no gene match: 5. This CDR3 is CASSSGTGIGNTIYF. The CDR3 nucleotides read TGTGCCAGCAGCTCAGGGACAGGGATCGGAAACACCATATATTTT.

This clone showed up just a few times. The chain joins TRBV18 to TRBJ1-2, with TRBD1 identical over 7 bases. The J segment lost 7 bases and the V segment lost 3 bases, leaving 8 bases of the junction unmatched. CDR1 KGHSH and CDR2 LQKENI come from the germline V gene. The CDR3 is made up of 14 amino acids. This CDR3 reads CASSPATGIGGYTF. CDR3 nucleotides: TGTGCCAGCTCACCCGCGACAGGGATTGGTGGCTACACCTTC.

V usage is TRBV27 and J usage is TRBJ1-5; the match to TRBD1 covers 9 bases. CDR1 and CDR2 from the germline V gene are MNHEY and SMNVEV (reference sequence). Germline trimming cut 5 bases from V and 6 bases from J; bases unmatched to any gene: 11. The CDR3 has 16 amino acids. CDR3 nucleotide sequence: TGTGCCAGCAGTCCCCTACCGGGACAGGGCACTCAGCCCCAGCATTTT. Translated: CASSPLPGQGTQPQHF.

The CDR3 protein is CASSPERETQYF. CDR3 in DNA: TGTGCCAGCTCACCGGAACGGGAGACCCAGTACTTC. The chain links TRBV18 to TRBJ2-5; D uncertain. The V gene's germline CDR1 is KGHSH and CDR2 LQKENI. The CDR3 spans 12 residues. The germline V and J ends were trimmed by 3 bases and 5 bases, with 7 bases remaining between them.

J is TRBJ2-7 and V is TRBV11-2; 10 bases agree with TRBD1. The CDR3 is 19 amino acids. Germline V lookup: CDR1 SGHAT, CDR2 FQNNGV. V lost 1 base and J lost 6; bases outside the gene matches: 18. In nucleotides, the CDR3 is TGTGCCAGCAGCTTAGGCCATCCCACCGGGACAGGGGTGATTAGCGAGCAGTACTTC. The encoded protein is CASSLGHPTGTGVISEQYF. Complete variable domain (other parts from reference TRBV11-2 and TRBJ2-7): EAGVAQSPRYKIIEKRQSVAFWCNPISGHATLYWYQQILGQGPKLLIQFQNNGVVDDSQLPKDRFSAERLKGVDSTLKIQPAKLEDSAVYLCASSLGHPTGTGVISEQYFGPGTRLTVT.

This clone is a singleton in its sample. A junction boundary mismatches the germline segment, possibly from a read error. The chain recombines TRBV10-2 with TRBJ2-5, with unresolved D. The CDR3 length is 12 residues. CDR1 and CDR2 (germline): WSHSY, SAAADI. DNA of the CDR3: TGCGCCAGCAGCGTGGCAAGAGAGGCCCAGTACTTC. The encoded protein is CASSVAREAQYF.

Of note for this clone: A read error may produce the germline difference seen at one junction end. The CDR3 loop is CASSVSGYDSDEQFF. CDR3 in DNA: TGTGCCAGCAGTGTATCAGGGTATGATTCCGATGAGCAGTTCTTC. V and J are TRBV27 and TRBJ2-1; maybe TRBD1 (5 bases). CDR3 length equals 15 residues. Germline CDR1 and CDR2: MNHEY and SMNVEV (reference sequence).